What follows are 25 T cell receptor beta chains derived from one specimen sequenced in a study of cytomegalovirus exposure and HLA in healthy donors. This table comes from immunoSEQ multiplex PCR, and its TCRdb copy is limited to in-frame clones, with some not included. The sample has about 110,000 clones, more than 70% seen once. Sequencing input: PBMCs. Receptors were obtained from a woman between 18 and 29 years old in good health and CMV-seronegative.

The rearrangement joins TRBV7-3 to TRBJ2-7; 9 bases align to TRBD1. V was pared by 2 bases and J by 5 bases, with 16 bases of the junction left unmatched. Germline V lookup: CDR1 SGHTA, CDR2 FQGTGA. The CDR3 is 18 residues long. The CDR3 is CASSLDITGGYLRDEQYF. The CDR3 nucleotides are TGTGCCAGCAGCTTAGACATAACAGGGGGCTATCTTCGTGACGAGCAGTACTTC.

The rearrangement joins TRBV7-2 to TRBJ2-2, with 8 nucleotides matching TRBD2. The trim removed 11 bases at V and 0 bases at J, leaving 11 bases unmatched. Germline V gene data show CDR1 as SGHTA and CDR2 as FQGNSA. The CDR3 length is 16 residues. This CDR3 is CAAPRGGGANTGELFF. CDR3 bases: TGTGCCGCCCCACGGGGGGGCGGGGCGAACACCGGGGAGCTGTTTTTT.

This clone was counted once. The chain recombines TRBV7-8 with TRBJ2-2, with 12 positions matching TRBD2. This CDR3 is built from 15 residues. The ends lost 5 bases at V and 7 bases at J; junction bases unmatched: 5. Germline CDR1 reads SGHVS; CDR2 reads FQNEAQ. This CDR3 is CASSLTSGRVGELFF. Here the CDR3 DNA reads TGTGCCAGCAGCCTGACTAGCGGGAGAGTCGGGGAGCTGTTTTTT.

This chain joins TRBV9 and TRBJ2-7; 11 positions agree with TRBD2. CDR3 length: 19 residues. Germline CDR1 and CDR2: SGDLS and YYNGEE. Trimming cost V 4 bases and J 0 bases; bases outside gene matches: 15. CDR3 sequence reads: CASSPQGASGRISSYEQYF. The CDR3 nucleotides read TGTGCCAGCAGCCCGCAGGGGGCTAGCGGGAGGATTAGCTCCTACGAGCAGTACTTC.

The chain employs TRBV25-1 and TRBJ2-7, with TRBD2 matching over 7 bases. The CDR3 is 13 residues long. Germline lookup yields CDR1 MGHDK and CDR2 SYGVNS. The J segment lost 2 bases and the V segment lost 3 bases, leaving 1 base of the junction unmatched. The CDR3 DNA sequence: TGTGCCAGCAGTGAGGGGGGGACCTACGAGCAGTACTTC. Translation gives CASSEGGTYEQYF.

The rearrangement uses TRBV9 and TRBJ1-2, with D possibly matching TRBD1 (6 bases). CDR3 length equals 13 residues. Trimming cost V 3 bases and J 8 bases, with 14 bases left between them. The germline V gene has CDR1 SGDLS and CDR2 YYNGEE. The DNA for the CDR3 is TGTGCCAGCAGCGGAATAGGGGGTGGCGGCTACACCTTC. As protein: CASSGIGGGGYTF.

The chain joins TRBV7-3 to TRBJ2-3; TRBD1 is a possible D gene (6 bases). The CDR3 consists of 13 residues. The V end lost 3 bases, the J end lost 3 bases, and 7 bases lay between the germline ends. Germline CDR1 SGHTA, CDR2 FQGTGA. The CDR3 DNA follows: TGTGCCAGCAGCTTCAGGGGAACAGATACGCAGTATTTT. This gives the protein CASSFRGTDTQYF. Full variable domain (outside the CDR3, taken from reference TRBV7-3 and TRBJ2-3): GAGVSQTPSNKVTEKGKYVELRCDPISGHTALYWYRQSLGQGPEFLIYFQGTGAADDSGLPNDRFFAVRPEGSVSTLKIQRTERGDSAVYLCASSFRGTDTQYFGPGTRLTVL.

The CDR3 DNA reads as TGTGCCAGCAGCGCCCGGGGGGCCGGGGCGAATGAGCAGTTCTTC. This translates into CASSARGAGANEQFF. The J gene is TRBJ2-1, the V gene TRBV5-8; D is perhaps TRBD2 (7 bases). V lost 4 bases, J lost 7 bases, and 18 bases lay in between. The CDR3 covers 15 residues. Germline V CDR1 and CDR2: SGHTS, YDEGEE. Drawing the rest from reference TRBV5-8 and TRBJ2-1, the complete variable domain is EAGVTQSPTHLIKTRGQQATLRCSPISGHTSVYWYQQALGLGLQFLLWYDEGEERNRGNFPPRFSGRQFPNYSSELNVNALELEDSALYLCASSARGAGANEQFFGPGTRLTVL.

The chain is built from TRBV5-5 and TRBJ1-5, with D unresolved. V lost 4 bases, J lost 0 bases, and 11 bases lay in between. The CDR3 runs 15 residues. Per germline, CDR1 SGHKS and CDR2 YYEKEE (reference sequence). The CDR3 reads CASSPLTASNQPQHF. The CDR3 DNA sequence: TGTGCCAGCAGCCCCTTAACAGCTAGCAATCAGCCCCAGCATTTT.

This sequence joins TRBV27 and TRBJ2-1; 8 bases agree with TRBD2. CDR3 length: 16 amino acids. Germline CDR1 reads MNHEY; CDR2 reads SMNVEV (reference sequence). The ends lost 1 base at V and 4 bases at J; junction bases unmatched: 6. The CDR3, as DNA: TGTGCCAGCAGTTTATATTGGACTAGCCAATACAATGAGCAGTTCTTC. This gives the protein CASSLYWTSQYNEQFF.

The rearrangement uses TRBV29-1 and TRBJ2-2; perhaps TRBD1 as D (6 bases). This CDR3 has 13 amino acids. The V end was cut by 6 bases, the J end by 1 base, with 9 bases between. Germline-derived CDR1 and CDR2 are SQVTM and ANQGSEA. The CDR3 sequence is CSVGTLNTGELFF. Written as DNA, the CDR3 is TGCAGCGTCGGGACACTGAACACCGGGGAGCTGTTTTTT.

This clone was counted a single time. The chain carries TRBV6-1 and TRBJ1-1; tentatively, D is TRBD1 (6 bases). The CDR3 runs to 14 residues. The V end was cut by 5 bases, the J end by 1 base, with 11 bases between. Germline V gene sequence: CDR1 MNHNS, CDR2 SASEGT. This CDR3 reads CASSTGTRNTEAFF. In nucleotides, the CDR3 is TGTGCCAGCAGTACCGGGACACGGAACACTGAAGCTTTCTTT.

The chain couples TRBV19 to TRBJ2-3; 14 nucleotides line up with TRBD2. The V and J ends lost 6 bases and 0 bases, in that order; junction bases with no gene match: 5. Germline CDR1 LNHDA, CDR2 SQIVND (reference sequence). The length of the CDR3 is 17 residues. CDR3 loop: CASRWTSGRTSTDTQYF. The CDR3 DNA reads TGTGCCAGTAGGTGGACTAGCGGGAGGACTAGCACAGATACGCAGTATTTT.

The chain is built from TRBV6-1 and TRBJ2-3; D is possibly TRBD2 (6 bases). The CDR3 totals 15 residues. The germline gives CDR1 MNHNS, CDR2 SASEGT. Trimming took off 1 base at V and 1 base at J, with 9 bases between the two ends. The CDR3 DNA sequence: TGTGCCAGCAGTGAAGAAGGCGGGGGCACAGATACGCAGTATTTT. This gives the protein CASSEEGGGTDTQYF.

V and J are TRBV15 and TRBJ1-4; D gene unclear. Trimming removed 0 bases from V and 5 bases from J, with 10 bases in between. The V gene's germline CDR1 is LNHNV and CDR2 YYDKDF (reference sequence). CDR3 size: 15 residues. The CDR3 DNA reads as TGTGCCACCAGCAGAGATATCCAGGAAAATGAAAAACTGTTTTTT. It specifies CATSRDIQENEKLFF.

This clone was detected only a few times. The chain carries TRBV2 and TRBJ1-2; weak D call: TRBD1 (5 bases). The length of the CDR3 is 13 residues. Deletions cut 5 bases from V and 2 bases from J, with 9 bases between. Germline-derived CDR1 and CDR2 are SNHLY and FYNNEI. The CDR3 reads CASSTTVNYGYTF. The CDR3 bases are TGTGCCAGCAGTACGACAGTGAACTATGGCTACACCTTC.

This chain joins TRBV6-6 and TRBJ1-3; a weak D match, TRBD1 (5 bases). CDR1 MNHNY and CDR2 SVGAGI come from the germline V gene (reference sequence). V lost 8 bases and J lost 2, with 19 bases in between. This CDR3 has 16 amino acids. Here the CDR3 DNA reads TGTGCCAGCCGGGGGACCCTCCGGGACCCTGGAAACACCATATATTTT. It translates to CASRGTLRDPGNTIYF.

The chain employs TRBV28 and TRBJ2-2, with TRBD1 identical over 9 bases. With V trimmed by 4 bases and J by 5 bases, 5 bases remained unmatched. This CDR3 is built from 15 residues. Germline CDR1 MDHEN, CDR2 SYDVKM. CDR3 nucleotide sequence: TGTGCCAGCAGTTCTGGGGACAGGGTGACCGGGGAGCTGTTTTTT. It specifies CASSSGDRVTGELFF.

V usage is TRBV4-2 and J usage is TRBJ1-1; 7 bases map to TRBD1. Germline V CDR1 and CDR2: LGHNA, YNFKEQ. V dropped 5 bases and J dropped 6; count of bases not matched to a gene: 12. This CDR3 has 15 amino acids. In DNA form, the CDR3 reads TGTGCCAGCAGCGACCGGGACAGAAATCGGCCTGAAGCTTTCTTT. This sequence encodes CASSDRDRNRPEAFF.

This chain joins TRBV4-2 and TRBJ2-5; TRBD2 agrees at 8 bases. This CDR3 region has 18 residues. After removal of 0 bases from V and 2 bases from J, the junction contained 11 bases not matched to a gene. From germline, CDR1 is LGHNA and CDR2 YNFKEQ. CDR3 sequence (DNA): TGTGCCAGCAGCCAAGATGGGCGCGGGGGGCCGGATCAAGAGACCCAGTACTTC. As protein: CASSQDGRGGPDQETQYF.

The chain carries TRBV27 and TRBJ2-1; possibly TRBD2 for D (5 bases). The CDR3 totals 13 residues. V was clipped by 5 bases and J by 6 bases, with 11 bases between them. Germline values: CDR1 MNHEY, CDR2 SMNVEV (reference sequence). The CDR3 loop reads CASSPLVFNEQFF. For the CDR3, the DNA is TGTGCCAGCAGTCCACTAGTTTTCAATGAGCAGTTCTTC.

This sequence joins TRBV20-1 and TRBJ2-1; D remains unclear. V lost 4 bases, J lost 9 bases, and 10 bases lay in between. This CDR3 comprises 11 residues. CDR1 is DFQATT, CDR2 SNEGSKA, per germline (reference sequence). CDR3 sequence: CSAKWLGEQFF. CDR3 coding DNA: TGCAGTGCTAAATGGCTAGGTGAGCAGTTCTTC.

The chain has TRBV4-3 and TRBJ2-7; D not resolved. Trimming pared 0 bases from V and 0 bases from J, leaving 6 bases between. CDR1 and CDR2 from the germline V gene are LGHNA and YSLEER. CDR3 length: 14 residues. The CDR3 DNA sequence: TGCGCCAGCAGCCAAGAACGGAGCTCCTACGAGCAGTACTTC. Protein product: CASSQERSSYEQYF.

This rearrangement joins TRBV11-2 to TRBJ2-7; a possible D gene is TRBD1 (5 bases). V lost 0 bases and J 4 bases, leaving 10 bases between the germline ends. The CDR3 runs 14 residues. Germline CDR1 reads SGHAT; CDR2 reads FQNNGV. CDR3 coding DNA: TGTGCCAGCAGCTTAGAACAGGCGGTATACGAGCAGTACTTC. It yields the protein CASSLEQAVYEQYF.

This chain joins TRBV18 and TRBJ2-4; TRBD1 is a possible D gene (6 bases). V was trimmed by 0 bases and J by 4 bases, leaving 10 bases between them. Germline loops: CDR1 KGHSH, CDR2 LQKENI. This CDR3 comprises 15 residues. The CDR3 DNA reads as TGTGCCAGCTCACCACCGGGCAGGGGAAAAAACATTCAGTACTTC. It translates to CASSPPGRGKNIQYF.